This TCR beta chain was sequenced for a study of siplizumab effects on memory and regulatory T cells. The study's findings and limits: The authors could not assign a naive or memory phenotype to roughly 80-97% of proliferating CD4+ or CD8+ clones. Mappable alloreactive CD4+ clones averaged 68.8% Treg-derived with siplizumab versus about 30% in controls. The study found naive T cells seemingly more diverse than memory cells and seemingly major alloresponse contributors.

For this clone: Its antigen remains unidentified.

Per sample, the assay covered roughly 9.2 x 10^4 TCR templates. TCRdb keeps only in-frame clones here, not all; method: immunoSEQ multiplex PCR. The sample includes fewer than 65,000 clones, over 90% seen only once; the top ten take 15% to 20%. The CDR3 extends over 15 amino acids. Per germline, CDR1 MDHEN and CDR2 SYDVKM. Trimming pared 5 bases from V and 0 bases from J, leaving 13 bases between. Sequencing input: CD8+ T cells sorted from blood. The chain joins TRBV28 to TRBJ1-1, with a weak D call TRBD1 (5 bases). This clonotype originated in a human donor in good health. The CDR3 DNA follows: TGTGCCAGCAGTCCCCTGGAAGGGGTGAACACTGAAGCTTTCTTT. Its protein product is CASSPLEGVNTEAFF.